This T cell receptor (beta chain) was observed in a study of Graves' ophthalmopathy and Graves' hyperthyroidism. The study's findings and limits: In blood, most expanded thyroid clonotypes above 0.001 frequency were also detected. The study's model predicted ophthalmopathy progression at about 64% sensitivity and about 78% specificity.

This clonotype was seen repeatedly, ten times or more. Its specificity is not known. Researchers took RNA transcripts and amplified TCR beta CDR3 regions from them. The first-round RT-PCR employed HTBI primers together with the Qiagen OneStep RT-PCR kit. A multiplex PCR was then performed as the second round. Each CDR3 protein is one row after TCRdb ran MiXCR on the multiplex PCR reads. In the table there are 620,000 or so distinct CDR3 sequences, 20% to 25% of which are singletons. Hyperthyroidism patients had new diagnoses, durations under 2 months, and ages of 18 to 65. Trimming cost V 6 bases and J 0 bases; bases outside gene matches: 2. The CDR3 consists of 15 residues. The germline CDR1 and CDR2 sequences are LNHNV and YYDKDF (reference sequence).

The clonotype comes from a woman aged 18-30 years with stable Graves' hyperthyroidism. Some clones in this sample may be carry-over from other donors' samples. The source material was peripheral blood. The rearrangement links TRBV15 to TRBJ2-4; 10 bases are a match to TRBD2. The CDR3 DNA follows: TGTGCCACCAGGGAGCGGGGGGGAGCCAAAAACATTCAGTACTTC. This translates into CATRERGGAKNIQYF.